The present T cell receptor (beta chain) was sequenced within a study of CD8+ T cells in alopecia areata. On the study more broadly: For the treated group, dosing was oral tofacitinib at 5 to 10 mg twice daily. Broader study findings: Sequencing of scalp tissue also captures the resident alphabeta T cells of normal skin. Relative to normal scalp, lesional scalp, especially alopecia totalis/universalis, showed higher clonality.

With respect to this clone: Its specificity is not known.

cDNA prepared by RNA extraction and subsequent reverse transcription served as the template for sequencing. TCRdb keeps only in-frame clones here, not all; method: immunoSEQ multiplex PCR. The sample lists more than 85,000 clones, about 45% occurring once. The trim removed 5 bases at V and 1 base at J, leaving 12 bases unmatched. CDR3 length equals 17 residues. Per germline, CDR1 GTSNPN and CDR2 SVGIG (reference sequence). Specimens obtained from alopecia areata patients comprised lesional scalp punch biopsies and peripheral blood. The rearrangement joins TRBV30 to TRBJ2-1, with TRBD1 identical over 9 bases. The specimen was CD4+ T cells sorted from blood. The clonotype comes from a human donor with alopecia areata. CDR3 nucleotides: TGTGCCTGGGGACCGACGCGGGACAGGGTATCCTACAATGAGCAGTTCTTC. It codes for CAWGPTRDRVSYNEQFF.